This T cell receptor (beta chain) was captured by sequencing in a study of OX40 agonist ivuxolimab in advanced cancers. Study details: Patients received ivuxolimab, an agonistic anti-OX40 (CD134) antibody. The dose of intravenous ivuxolimab that patients received every 2 weeks ranged from 0.01 to 10 mg/kg.

Libraries were prepared by immunoSEQ multiplex PCR; TCRdb keeps only in-frame clonotypes and omits some of them. This sample has tens of thousands of clones, with approximately 90% found just once. Sequencing used CD4+ or CD8+ T cells sorted from blood, obtained in a trial of the OX40 agonist ivuxolimab. This sequence was found in an adult with an advanced solid tumor such as melanoma, head and neck, liver or kidney cancer.

CDR3 protein: CASSLTGGPGNTIYF. CDR3 coding DNA: TGTGCCAGCAGCCTGACGGGGGGTCCTGGAAACACCATATATTTT. The chain recombines TRBV9 with TRBJ1-3; TRBD1 is a possible D gene (5 bases). This CDR3 comprises 15 residues. Trimming cost V 4 bases and J 2 bases, with 13 bases left between them. Germline-derived CDR1 and CDR2 are SGDLS and YYNGEE. The variable domain in full, completed from reference TRBV9 and TRBJ1-3, reads DSGVTQTPKHLITATGQRVTLRCSPRSGDLSVYWYQQSLDQGLQFLIQYYNGEERAKGNILERFSAQQFPDLHSELNLSSLELGDSALYFCASSLTGGPGNTIYFGEGSWLTVV.